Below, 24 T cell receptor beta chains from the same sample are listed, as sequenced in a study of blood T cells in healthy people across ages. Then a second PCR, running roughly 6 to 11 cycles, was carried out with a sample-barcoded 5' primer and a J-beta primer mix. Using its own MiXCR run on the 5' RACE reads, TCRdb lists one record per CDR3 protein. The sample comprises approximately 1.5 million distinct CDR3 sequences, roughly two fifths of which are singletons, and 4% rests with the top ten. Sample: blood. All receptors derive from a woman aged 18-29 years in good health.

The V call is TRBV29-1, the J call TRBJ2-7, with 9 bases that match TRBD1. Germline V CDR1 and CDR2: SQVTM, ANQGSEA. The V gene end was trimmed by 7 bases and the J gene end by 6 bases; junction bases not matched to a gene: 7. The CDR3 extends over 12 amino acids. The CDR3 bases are TGCAGCGCCCTGGGACAGGGTTCCGAGCAGTACTTC. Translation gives CSALGQGSEQYF.

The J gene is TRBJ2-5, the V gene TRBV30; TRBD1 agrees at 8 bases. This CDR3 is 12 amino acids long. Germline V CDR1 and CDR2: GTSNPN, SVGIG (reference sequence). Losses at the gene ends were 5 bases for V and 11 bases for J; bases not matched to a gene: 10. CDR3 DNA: TGTGCCTGGGGACAGGGAAGTTGGGAGCAGTACTTC. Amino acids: CAWGQGSWEQYF.

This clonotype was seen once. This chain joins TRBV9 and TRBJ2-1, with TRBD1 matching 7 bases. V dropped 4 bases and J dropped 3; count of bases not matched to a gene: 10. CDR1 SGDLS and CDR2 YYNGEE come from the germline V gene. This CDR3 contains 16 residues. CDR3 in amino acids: CASSSGQAVFYNEQFF. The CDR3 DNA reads TGTGCCAGCAGCTCCGGACAGGCCGTTTTCTACAATGAGCAGTTCTTC.

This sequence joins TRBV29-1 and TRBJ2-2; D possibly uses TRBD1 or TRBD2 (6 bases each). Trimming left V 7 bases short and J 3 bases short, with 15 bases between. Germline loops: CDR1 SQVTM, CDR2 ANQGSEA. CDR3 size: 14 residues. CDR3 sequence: CSAAGQGYTGELFF. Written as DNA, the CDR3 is TGCAGCGCGGCGGGGCAGGGGTACACCGGGGAGCTGTTTTTT.

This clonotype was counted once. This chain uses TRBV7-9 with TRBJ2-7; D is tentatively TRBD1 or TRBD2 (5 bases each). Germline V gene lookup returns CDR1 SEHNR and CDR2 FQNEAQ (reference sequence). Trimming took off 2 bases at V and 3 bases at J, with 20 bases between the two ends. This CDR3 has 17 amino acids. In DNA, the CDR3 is TGTGCCAGCAGCTTATGGTCTCCGGGACCCAGGCGCTACGAGCAGTACTTC. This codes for CASSLWSPGPRRYEQYF.

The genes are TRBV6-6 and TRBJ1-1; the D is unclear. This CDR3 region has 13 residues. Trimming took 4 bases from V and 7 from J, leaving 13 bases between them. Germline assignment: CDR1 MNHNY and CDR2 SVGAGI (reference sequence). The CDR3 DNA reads TGTGCCAGCAGTTTCACTACGCGGAATGAAGCTTTCTTT. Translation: CASSFTTRNEAFF.

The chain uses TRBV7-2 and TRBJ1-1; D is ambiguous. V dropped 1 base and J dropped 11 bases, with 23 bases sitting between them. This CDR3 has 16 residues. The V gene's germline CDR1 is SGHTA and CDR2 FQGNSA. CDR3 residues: CASSLVHGGKPRGAFF. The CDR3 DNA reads TGTGCCAGCAGCTTAGTCCATGGCGGGAAACCAAGAGGGGCTTTCTTT.

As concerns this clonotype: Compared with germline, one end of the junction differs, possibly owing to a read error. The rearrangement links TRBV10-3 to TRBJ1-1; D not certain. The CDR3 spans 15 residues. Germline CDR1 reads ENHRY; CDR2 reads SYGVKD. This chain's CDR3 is CAIGETQDLNTEAFF. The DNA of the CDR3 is TGTGCCATCGGTGAGACGCAGGATTTGAACACTGAAGCTTTCTTT.

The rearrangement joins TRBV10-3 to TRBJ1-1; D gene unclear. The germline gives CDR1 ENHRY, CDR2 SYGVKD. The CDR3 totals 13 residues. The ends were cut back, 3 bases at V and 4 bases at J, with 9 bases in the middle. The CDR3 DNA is TGTGCCATCAGTGACCCCTCCTCCACTGAAGCTTTCTTT. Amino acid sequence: CAISDPSSTEAFF.

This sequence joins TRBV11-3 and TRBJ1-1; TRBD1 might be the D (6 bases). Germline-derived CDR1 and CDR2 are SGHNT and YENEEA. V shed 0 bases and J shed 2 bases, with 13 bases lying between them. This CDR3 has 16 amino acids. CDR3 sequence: CASSLDGRGGNTEAFF. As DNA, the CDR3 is TGTGCCAGCAGCTTAGATGGCAGGGGCGGCAACACTGAAGCTTTCTTT.

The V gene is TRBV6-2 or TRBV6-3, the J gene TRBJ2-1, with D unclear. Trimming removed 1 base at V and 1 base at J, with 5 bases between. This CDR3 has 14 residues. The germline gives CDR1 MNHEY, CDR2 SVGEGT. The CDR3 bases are TGTGCCAGCAGTTACTACAAGTCCTACAATGAGCAGTTCTTC. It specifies CASSYYKSYNEQFF.

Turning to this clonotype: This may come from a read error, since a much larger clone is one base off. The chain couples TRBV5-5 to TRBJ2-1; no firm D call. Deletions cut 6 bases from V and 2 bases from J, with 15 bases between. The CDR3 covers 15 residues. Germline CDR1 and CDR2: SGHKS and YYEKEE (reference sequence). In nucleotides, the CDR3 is TGTGCCAGCATCCATCGGAACAGAACCTACAATGAGCAGTTCTTC. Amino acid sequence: CASIHRNRTYNEQFF.

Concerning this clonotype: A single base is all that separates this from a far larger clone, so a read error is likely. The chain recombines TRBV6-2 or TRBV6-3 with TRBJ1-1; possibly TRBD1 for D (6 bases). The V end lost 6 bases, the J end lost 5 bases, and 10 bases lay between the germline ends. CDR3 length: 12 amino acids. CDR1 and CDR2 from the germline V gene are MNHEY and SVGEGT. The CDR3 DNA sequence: TGTGCCAGCAGCAAGGGGGGGACTGAAGCTTTCTTT. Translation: CASSKGGTEAFF.

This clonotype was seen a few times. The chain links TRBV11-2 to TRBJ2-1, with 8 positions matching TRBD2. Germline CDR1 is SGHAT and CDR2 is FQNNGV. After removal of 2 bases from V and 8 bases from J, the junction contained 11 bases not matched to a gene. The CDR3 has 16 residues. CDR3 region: CASSLRTGGGRDEQFF. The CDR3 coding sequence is TGTGCCAGCAGCTTAAGGACCGGGGGGGGTCGGGATGAGCAGTTCTTC.

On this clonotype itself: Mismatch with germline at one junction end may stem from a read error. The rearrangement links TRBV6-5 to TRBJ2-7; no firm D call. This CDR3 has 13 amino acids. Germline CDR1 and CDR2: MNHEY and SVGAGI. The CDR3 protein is CASSHSGLGEQYF. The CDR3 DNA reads TGTGCCAGCAGTCACTCTGGGCTAGGCGAGCAGTACTTC.

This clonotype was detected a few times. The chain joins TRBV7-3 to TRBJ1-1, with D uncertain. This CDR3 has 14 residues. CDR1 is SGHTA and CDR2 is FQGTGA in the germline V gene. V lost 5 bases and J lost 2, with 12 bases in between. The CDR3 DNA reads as TGTGCCAGCAGCGAGGGCGGACCTAACACTGAAGCTTTCTTT. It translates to CASSEGGPNTEAFF.

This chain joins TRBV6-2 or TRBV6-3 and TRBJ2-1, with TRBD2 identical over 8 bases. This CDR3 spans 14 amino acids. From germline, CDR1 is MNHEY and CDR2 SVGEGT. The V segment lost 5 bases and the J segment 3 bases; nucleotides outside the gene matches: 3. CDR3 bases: TGTGCCAGCAGTAGCGGGGGTTTCTACAATGAGCAGTTCTTC. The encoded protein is CASSSGGFYNEQFF.

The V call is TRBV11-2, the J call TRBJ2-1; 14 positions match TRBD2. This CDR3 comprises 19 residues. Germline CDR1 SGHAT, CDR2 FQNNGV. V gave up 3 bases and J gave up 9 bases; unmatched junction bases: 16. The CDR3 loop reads CASSFGHWGSTSGRGEQFF. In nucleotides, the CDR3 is TGTGCCAGCAGCTTTGGGCATTGGGGATCGACTAGCGGGAGGGGTGAGCAGTTCTTC.

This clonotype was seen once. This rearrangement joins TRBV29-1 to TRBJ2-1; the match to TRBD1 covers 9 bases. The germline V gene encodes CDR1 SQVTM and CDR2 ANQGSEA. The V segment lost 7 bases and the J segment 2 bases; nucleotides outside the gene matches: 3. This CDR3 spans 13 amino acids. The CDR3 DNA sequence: TGCAGCGCGGACAGGGGTACCTACAATGAGCAGTTCTTC. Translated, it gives CSADRGTYNEQFF.

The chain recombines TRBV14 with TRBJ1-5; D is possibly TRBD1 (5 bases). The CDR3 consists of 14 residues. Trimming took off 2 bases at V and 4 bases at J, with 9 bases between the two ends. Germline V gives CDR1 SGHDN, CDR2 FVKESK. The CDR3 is CASSQQGWNQPQHF. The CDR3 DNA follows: TGTGCCAGCAGCCAACAGGGTTGGAATCAGCCCCAGCATTTT.

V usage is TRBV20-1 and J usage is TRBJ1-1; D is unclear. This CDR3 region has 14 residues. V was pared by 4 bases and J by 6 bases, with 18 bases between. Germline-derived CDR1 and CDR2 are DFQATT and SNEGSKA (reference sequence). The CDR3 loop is CSAKGMPPDPEAFF. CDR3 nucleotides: TGCAGTGCTAAAGGGATGCCGCCCGACCCTGAAGCTTTCTTT.

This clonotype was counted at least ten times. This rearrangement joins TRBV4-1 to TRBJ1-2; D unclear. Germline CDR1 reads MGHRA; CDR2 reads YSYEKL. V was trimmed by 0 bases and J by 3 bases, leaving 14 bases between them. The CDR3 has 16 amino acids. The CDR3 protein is CASSQDRTETYYGYTF. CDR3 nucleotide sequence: TGCGCCAGCAGCCAAGATCGAACAGAGACCTACTATGGCTACACCTTC.

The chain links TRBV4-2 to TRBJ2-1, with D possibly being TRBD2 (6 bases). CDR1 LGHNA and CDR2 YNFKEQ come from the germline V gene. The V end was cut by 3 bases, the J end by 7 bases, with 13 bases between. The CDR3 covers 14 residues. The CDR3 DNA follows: TGTGCCAGCAGCCAGAGGGGACTTGATAATGAGCAGTTCTTC. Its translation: CASSQRGLDNEQFF.

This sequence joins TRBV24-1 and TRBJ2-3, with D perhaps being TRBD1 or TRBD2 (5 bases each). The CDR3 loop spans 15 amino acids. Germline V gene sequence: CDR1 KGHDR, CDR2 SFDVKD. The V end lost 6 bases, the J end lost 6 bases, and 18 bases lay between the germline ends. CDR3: CATSPLGTPEDTQYF. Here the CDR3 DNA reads TGTGCCACCAGTCCTCTAGGGACCCCCGAGGATACGCAGTATTTT.